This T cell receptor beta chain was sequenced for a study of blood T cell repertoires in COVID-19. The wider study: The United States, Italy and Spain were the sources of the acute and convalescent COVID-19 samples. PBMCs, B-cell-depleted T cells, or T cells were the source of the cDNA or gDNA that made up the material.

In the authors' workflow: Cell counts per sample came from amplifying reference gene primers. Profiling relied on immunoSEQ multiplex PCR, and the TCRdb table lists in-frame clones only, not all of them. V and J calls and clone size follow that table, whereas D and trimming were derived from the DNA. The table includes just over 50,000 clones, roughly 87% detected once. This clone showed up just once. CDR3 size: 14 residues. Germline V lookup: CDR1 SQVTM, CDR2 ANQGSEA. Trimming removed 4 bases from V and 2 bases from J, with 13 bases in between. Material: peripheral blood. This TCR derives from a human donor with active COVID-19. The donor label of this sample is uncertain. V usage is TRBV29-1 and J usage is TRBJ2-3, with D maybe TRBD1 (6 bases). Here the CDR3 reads CSVGERGNTDTQYF. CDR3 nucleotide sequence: TGCAGCGTTGGGGAGAGGGGGAACACAGATACGCAGTATTTT.